This TCR beta chain was captured by sequencing in a study of blood T cell repertoires in COVID-19. Study summary: COVID-19 samples from acute and convalescent phases originated in the United States, Italy and Spain.

Data came from immunoSEQ multiplex PCR; TCRdb stores just in-frame clones and leaves some out. The table lists around 100,000 clones, about 86% of them singletons. Sequenced input: peripheral blood. The TCR comes from a human donor in a cohort sampled during active COVID-19.

The chain's CDR3 is CASSDRWEETQYF. The CDR3 DNA follows: TGTGCCAGTTCGGACAGGTGGGAAGAGACCCAGTACTTC. This chain uses TRBV25-1 with TRBJ2-5; 7 nucleotides line up with TRBD1. V dropped 9 bases and J dropped 3; count of bases not matched to a gene: 7. CDR3 size: 13 residues. Germline-derived CDR1 and CDR2 are MGHDK and SYGVNS.